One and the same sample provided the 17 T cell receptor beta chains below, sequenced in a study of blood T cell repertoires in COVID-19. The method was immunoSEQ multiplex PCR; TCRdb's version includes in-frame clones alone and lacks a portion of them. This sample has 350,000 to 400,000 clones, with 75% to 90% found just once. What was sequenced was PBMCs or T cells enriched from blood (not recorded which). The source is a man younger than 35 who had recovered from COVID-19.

The CDR3 sequence: CASTTKGTPSYNYEQYF. The CDR3 region has the DNA TGTGCCAGCACCACGAAAGGGACACCCTCCTATAACTACGAGCAGTACTTC. V and J are TRBV5-5 and TRBJ2-7, with D maybe TRBD1 (6 bases). The CDR3 extends over 17 amino acids. CDR1 and CDR2 (germline): SGHKS, YYEKEE (reference sequence). With 6 bases removed from V and 3 bases from J, the gap between germline ends came to 25 bases.

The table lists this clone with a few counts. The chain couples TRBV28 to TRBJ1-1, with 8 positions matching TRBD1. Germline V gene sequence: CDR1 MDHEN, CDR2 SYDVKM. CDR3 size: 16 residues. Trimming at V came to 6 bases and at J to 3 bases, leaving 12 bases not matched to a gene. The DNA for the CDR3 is TGTGCCAGCAGACCCCGGACAGGGCGGGGGTACACTGAAGCTTTCTTT. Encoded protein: CASRPRTGRGYTEAFF. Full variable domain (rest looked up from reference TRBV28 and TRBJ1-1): DVKVTQSSRYLVKRTGEKVFLECVQDMDHENMFWYRQDPGLGLRLIYFSYDVKMKEKGDIPEGYSVSREKKERFSLILESASTNQTSMYLCASRPRTGRGYTEAFFGQGTRLTVV.

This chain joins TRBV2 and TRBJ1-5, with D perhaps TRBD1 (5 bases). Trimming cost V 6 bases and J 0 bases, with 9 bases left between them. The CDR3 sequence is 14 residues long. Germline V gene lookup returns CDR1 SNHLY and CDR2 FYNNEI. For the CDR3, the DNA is TGTGCCAGCAGCGCTGACAGTAGCAATCAGCCCCAGCATTTT. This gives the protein CASSADSSNQPQHF.

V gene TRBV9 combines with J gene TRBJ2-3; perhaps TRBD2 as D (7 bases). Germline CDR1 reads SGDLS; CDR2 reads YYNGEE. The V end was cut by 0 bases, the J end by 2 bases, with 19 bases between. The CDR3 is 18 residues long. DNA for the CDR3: TGTGCCAGCAGCGTAGGAGCGGCGGGGGCGGCATTCACAGATACGCAGTATTTT. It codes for CASSVGAAGAAFTDTQYF.

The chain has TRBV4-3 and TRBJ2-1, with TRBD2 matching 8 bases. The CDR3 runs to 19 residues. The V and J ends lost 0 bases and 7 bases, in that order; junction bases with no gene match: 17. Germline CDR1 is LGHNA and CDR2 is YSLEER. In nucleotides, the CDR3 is TGCGCCAGCAGCCAAGAGAGCCCCTTGGTAGCGGGAATGCCTAATGAGCAGTTCTTC. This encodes CASSQESPLVAGMPNEQFF.

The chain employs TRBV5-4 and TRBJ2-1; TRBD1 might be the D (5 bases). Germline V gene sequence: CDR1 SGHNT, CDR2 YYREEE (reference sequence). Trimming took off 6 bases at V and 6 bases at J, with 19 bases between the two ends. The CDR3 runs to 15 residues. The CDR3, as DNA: TGTGCCAGCACTCCTTCGGGCAGGGTTGCCAATGAGCAGTTCTTC. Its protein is CASTPSGRVANEQFF.

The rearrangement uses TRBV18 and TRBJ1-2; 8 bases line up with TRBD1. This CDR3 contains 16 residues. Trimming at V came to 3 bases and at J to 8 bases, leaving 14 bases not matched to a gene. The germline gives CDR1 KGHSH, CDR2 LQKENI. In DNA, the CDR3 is TGTGCCAGCTCACCCGTCCCGGGACAGGAAAGAGAGGGCTACACCTTC. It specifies CASSPVPGQEREGYTF.

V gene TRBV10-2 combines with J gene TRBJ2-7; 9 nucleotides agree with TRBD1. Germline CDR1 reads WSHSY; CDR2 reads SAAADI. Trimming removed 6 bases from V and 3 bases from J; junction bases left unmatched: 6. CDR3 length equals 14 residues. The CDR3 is CASRDRDRVYEQYF. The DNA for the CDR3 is TGCGCCAGCAGGGATCGGGACAGGGTCTACGAGCAGTACTTC.

In DNA, the CDR3 is TGTGCCAGCAGCTTAGAGCCGTATTCACCCCTCCACTTT. Protein product: CASSLEPYSPLHF. The chain carries TRBV7-9 and TRBJ1-6, with D hard to call. The length of the CDR3 is 13 residues. Trimming removed 1 base from V and 8 bases from J, with 6 bases in between. CDR1 is SEHNR, CDR2 FQNEAQ, per germline (reference sequence).

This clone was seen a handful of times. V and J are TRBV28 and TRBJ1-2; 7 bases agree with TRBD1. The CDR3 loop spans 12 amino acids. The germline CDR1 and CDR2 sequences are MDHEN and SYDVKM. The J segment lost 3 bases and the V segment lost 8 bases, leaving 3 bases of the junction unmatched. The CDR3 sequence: CASQGDDYGYTF. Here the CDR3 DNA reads TGTGCCAGCCAGGGGGACGACTATGGCTACACCTTC.

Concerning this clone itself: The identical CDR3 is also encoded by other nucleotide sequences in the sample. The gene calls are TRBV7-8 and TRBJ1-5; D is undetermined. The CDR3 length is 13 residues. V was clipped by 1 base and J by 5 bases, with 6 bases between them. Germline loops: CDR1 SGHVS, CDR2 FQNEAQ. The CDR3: CASSLGRDQPQHF. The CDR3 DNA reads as TGTGCCAGCAGCTTAGGGAGGGATCAGCCCCAGCATTTT.

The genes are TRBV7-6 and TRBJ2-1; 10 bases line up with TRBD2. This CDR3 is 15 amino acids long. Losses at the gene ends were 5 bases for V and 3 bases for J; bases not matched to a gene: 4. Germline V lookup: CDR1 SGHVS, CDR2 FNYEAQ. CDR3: CASSQTSGRYNEQFF. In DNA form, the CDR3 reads TGTGCCAGCAGCCAGACTAGCGGGCGCTACAATGAGCAGTTCTTC.

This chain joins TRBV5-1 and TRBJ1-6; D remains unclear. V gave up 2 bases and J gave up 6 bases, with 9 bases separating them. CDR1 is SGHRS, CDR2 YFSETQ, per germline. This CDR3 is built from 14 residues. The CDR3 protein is CASSFAIRNSPLHF. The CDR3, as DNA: TGCGCCAGCAGCTTCGCTATTCGTAATTCACCCCTCCACTTT.

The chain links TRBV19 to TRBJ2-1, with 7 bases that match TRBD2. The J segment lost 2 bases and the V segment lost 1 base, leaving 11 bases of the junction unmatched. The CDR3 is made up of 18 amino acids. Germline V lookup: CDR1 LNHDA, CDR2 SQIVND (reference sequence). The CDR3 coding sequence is TGTGCCAGTAGTATAGGGCCGGGGAGGGTACCCCCCTACAATGAGCAGTTCTTC. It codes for CASSIGPGRVPPYNEQFF.

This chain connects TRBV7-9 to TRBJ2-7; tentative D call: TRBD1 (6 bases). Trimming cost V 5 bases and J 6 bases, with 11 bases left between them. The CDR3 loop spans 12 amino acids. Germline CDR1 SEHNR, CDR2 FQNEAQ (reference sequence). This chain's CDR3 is CASSPTGIEQYF. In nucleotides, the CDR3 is TGTGCCAGCAGCCCCACAGGGATCGAGCAGTACTTC.

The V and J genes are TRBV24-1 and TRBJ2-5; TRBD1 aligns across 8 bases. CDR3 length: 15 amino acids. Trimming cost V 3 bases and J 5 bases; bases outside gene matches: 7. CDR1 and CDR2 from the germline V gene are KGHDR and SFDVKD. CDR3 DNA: TGTGCCACCAGTGATCGGACAGGGTTTGAGGAGACCCAGTACTTC. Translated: CATSDRTGFEETQYF.

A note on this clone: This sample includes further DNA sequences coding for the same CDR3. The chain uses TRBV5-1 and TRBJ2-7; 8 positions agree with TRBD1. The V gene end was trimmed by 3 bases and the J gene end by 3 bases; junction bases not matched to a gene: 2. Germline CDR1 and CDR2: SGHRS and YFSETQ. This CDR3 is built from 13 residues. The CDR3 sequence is CASSYDRGYEQYF. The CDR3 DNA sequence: TGCGCCAGCAGCTATGACAGGGGCTACGAGCAGTACTTC.